Shown below are 24 T cell receptor beta chains from a single sample sequenced in a study of cytomegalovirus exposure and HLA in healthy donors. Libraries were prepared by immunoSEQ multiplex PCR; TCRdb keeps only in-frame clonotypes and omits some of them. The sample shows about 190,000 clones, roughly 80% of them seen only once. Sequencing used PBMCs. These receptor sequences come from a man between 18 and 35 years old in good health and CMV-seropositive.

The rearrangement uses TRBV27 and TRBJ1-1; the match to TRBD1 covers 10 bases. CDR3 length equals 18 residues. Germline V CDR1 and CDR2: MNHEY, SMNVEV (reference sequence). With 5 bases clipped from V and 11 bases from J, the junction kept 23 bases outside the gene matches. The DNA for the CDR3 is TGTGCCAGCAGTAGGCGACAGGGGGCGGCCCGGGGGCATATTACGGCTTTCTTT. Protein sequence: CASSRRQGAARGHITAFF.

Here the CDR3 DNA reads TGCGCCAGCAGCCAAGTGGGAGCTGGAGCTAACTATGGCTACACCTTC. This gives the protein CASSQVGAGANYGYTF. V usage is TRBV4-3 and J usage is TRBJ1-2; D remains ambiguous. Trimming removed 1 base at V and 0 bases at J, with 12 bases between. CDR1 and CDR2 from the germline V gene are LGHNA and YSLEER. The CDR3 runs 16 residues.

The rearrangement joins TRBV9 to TRBJ2-7; 10 nucleotides match TRBD2. The CDR3 is made up of 14 amino acids. Trimming removed 2 bases from V and 4 bases from J; junction bases left unmatched: 3. Looked up from germline, CDR1 is SGDLS and CDR2 is YYNGEE. CDR3 sequence reads: CASSVSGRAYEQYF. The CDR3 DNA reads as TGTGCCAGCAGCGTGAGCGGGAGGGCGTACGAGCAGTACTTC.

The chain employs TRBV7-9 and TRBJ2-7; 11 bases agree with TRBD2. The CDR3 runs 17 residues. Looked up from germline, CDR1 is SEHNR and CDR2 is FQNEAQ (reference sequence). V trimming: 1 base; J trimming: 4 bases; junction bases outside the gene matches: 9. As DNA, the CDR3 is TGTGCCAGCAGCTTAGAGCCCCAGGGACTAGCGGCTTACGAGCAGTACTTC. This gives the protein CASSLEPQGLAAYEQYF.

The chain recombines TRBV9 with TRBJ2-1; 11 bases are a match to TRBD2. Germline values: CDR1 SGDLS, CDR2 YYNGEE. This CDR3 contains 15 residues. Germline trimming cut 0 bases from V and 6 bases from J; bases unmatched to any gene: 2. The CDR3 reads CASSVELAGANEQFF. CDR3 in DNA: TGTGCCAGCAGCGTAGAACTAGCGGGAGCCAATGAGCAGTTCTTC.

V and J are TRBV7-2 and TRBJ2-2; tentatively, D is TRBD2 (6 bases). Trimming stripped 5 bases from V and 7 bases from J, with 26 bases between. Germline V CDR1 and CDR2: SGHTA, FQGNSA. The CDR3 totals 18 residues. The CDR3 spells CASSPLEGLGRGIGELFF. CDR3 in DNA: TGTGCCAGCAGCCCGCTGGAGGGATTGGGAAGGGGCATCGGGGAGCTGTTTTTT.

This clone was picked up one time. The CDR3 protein is CAIKRGTYEQYF. CDR3 in DNA: TGTGCCATCAAGCGGGGAACCTACGAGCAGTACTTC. The chain employs TRBV28 and TRBJ2-7, with 7 bases that match TRBD2. CDR1 is MDHEN and CDR2 is SYDVKM in the germline V gene. V trimming: 10 bases; J trimming: 2 bases; junction bases outside the gene matches: 5. This CDR3 comprises 12 residues.

The chain has TRBV6-5 and TRBJ2-2; TRBD1 is a possible D gene (5 bases). Germline V gene sequence: CDR1 MNHEY, CDR2 SVGAGI. The ends were cut back, 7 bases at V and 3 bases at J, with 12 bases in the middle. The CDR3 is 14 amino acids. The CDR3 here is CASKWGRDTGELFF. CDR3 DNA sequence: TGTGCCAGCAAATGGGGCCGCGACACCGGGGAGCTGTTTTTT.

The chain has TRBV6-5 and TRBJ2-7, with TRBD2 as a possible D gene (7 bases). Trimming pared 8 bases from V and 7 bases from J, leaving 24 bases between. The length of the CDR3 is 15 residues. Germline V gives CDR1 MNHEY, CDR2 SVGAGI. CDR3: CASSGASGRLREQYF. CDR3 nucleotides: TGTGCCAGCTCGGGGGCTAGCGGACGCCTAAGGGAGCAGTACTTC.

V and J are TRBV9 and TRBJ2-5, with D maybe TRBD1 (6 bases). The V end was cut by 0 bases, the J end by 5 bases, with 23 bases between. This CDR3 region has 18 residues. Germline-derived CDR1 and CDR2 are SGDLS and YYNGEE. CDR3 sequence: CASSVVVRWQGYSETQYF. The CDR3 DNA follows: TGTGCCAGCAGCGTAGTAGTCCGGTGGCAGGGGTATAGCGAGACCCAGTACTTC. Filled out from reference TRBV9 and TRBJ2-5, the complete variable domain reads DSGVTQTPKHLITATGQRVTLRCSPRSGDLSVYWYQQSLDQGLQFLIQYYNGEERAKGNILERFSAQQFPDLHSELNLSSLELGDSALYFCASSVVVRWQGYSETQYFGPGTRLLVL.

The chain couples TRBV5-4 to TRBJ1-2; 7 positions agree with TRBD1. The CDR3 covers 15 residues. Looked up from germline, CDR1 is SGHNT and CDR2 is YYREEE (reference sequence). The V segment lost 3 bases and the J segment 1 base; nucleotides outside the gene matches: 6. The CDR3 reads CASSSGTAHNYGYTF. CDR3 DNA sequence: TGTGCCAGCAGCTCCGGGACAGCACATAACTATGGCTACACCTTC.

The chain has TRBV28 and TRBJ2-7; 13 bases agree with TRBD2. J lost 1 base, V lost 8 bases, and 2 bases had no gene match. This CDR3 comprises 14 residues. Germline V gene sequence: CDR1 MDHEN, CDR2 SYDVKM. The CDR3 region is CASGLAGASYEQYF. The CDR3 DNA sequence: TGTGCCAGCGGACTAGCGGGAGCTTCCTACGAGCAGTACTTC.

Points on this clone: Other DNA variants within this sample encode the same CDR3. The chain employs TRBV27 and TRBJ2-1, with 13 bases identical to TRBD2. Per germline, CDR1 MNHEY and CDR2 SMNVEV (reference sequence). With V trimmed by 4 bases and J by 6 bases, 0 bases remained unmatched. The CDR3 sequence is 14 residues long. The CDR3, as DNA: TGTGCCAGCAGTTGGACTAGCGGGAGCAATGAGCAGTTCTTC. Encoded protein: CASSWTSGSNEQFF.

This clone was counted once. The CDR3 bases are TGTGCCAGCTCACCATCGGGTATTGATACGCAGTATTTT. This translates into CASSPSGIDTQYF. The rearrangement joins TRBV18 to TRBJ2-3; the D is unclear. The CDR3 totals 13 residues. Trimming cost V 2 bases and J 6 bases, with 9 bases left between them. Germline CDR1 KGHSH, CDR2 LQKENI. Full variable domain (rest looked up from reference TRBV18 and TRBJ2-3): NAGVMQNPRHLVRRRGQEARLRCSPMKGHSHVYWYRQLPEEGLKFMVYLQKENIIDESGMPKERFSAEFPKEGPSILRIQQVVRGDSAAYFCASSPSGIDTQYFGPGTRLTVL.

The chain couples TRBV11-2 to TRBJ2-7, with a weak D call TRBD1 (6 bases). Trimming left V 3 bases short and J 7 bases short, with 13 bases between. The CDR3 length is 13 residues. The germline gives CDR1 SGHAT, CDR2 FQNNGV. CDR3 nucleotide sequence: TGTGCCAGCAGCTTCCCCGTCCAGGGGGAGCAGTACTTC. Encoded protein: CASSFPVQGEQYF.

The chain has TRBV18 and TRBJ1-2; TRBD1 matches 7 bases. V was pared by 2 bases and J by 7 bases, with 10 bases of the junction left unmatched. Germline CDR1 reads KGHSH; CDR2 reads LQKENI. This CDR3 is built from 15 residues. The CDR3 nucleotides are TGTGCCAGCTCACCAACAGGGGCGCGGGTTGGTGGCTACACCTTC. It codes for CASSPTGARVGGYTF.

This chain joins TRBV5-1 and TRBJ2-1, with 7 bases that match TRBD1. The junction had 4 bases not matched to a gene; V was cut back by 0 bases and J by 1 base. Germline V gene data show CDR1 as SGHRS and CDR2 as YFSETQ. CDR3 length equals 16 residues. The CDR3 sequence is CASSLVVTGSYNEQFF. CDR3 nucleotides: TGCGCCAGCAGCTTGGTGGTGACAGGGTCCTACAATGAGCAGTTCTTC.

The chain recombines TRBV28 with TRBJ1-5; D call uncertain. Per the germline V gene, CDR1 is MDHEN and CDR2 is SYDVKM. CDR3 length equals 15 residues. V lost 4 bases and J 9 bases, leaving 19 bases between the germline ends. The CDR3 sequence is CASSSTTDFLGPQHF. The CDR3 DNA is TGTGCCAGCAGTTCGACAACCGATTTTTTAGGGCCCCAGCATTTT.

This chain connects TRBV19 to TRBJ2-3; a weak D match, TRBD1 (6 bases). The V and J ends lost 5 bases and 0 bases respectively, with 9 bases between them. This CDR3 has 14 residues. Germline loops: CDR1 LNHDA, CDR2 SQIVND (reference sequence). The CDR3 is CASSDRFSTDTQYF. CDR3 nucleotides: TGTGCCAGTAGTGACAGGTTTAGCACAGATACGCAGTATTTT.

The V gene is TRBV27, the J gene TRBJ2-3; possibly TRBD2 for D (6 bases). This CDR3 comprises 15 residues. CDR1 MNHEY and CDR2 SMNVEV come from the germline V gene (reference sequence). V was shortened by 3 bases and J by 5 bases, with 15 bases between the two germline ends. CDR3 sequence reads: CASSFIGRDGDTQYF. The CDR3 DNA is TGTGCCAGCAGTTTTATAGGGCGGGATGGAGATACGCAGTATTTT.

This chain's CDR3 is CAISKGTSGSGGELFF. The CDR3, as DNA: TGTGCCATCAGTAAGGGGACTAGCGGGAGCGGCGGGGAGCTGTTTTTT. The chain carries TRBV10-3 and TRBJ2-2; TRBD2 aligns across 14 bases. In germline, CDR1 is ENHRY, CDR2 SYGVKD. This CDR3 comprises 16 residues. V lost 5 bases, J lost 7 bases, and 6 bases stayed unmatched.

This rearrangement joins TRBV15 to TRBJ2-5; TRBD2 might be the D (6 bases). The CDR3 runs to 15 residues. V lost 1 base, J lost 2 bases, and 11 bases lay in between. Germline CDR1 LNHNV, CDR2 YYDKDF (reference sequence). This CDR3 is CATSRGEAGQETQYF. The CDR3 region has the DNA TGTGCCACCAGCAGAGGGGAGGCAGGACAAGAGACCCAGTACTTC.

This clone occurred once. This sequence joins TRBV7-8 and TRBJ2-5; D remains unclear. Germline V gives CDR1 SGHVS, CDR2 FQNEAQ. Between the trimmed V and J ends, which lost 5 bases and 5 bases, there was a span of 3 bases. The CDR3 consists of 10 residues. The CDR3 DNA is TGTGCCAGCAGCCAGGAGACCCAGTACTTC. Protein sequence: CASSQETQYF.

The J gene is TRBJ1-2, the V gene TRBV7-2; 9 bases line up with TRBD1. The CDR3 totals 14 residues. The germline V gene encodes CDR1 SGHTA and CDR2 FQGNSA. The trim removed 5 bases at V and 5 bases at J, leaving 6 bases unmatched. CDR3 region: CASSKGDRVYGYTF. DNA for the CDR3: TGTGCCAGCAGCAAGGGGGACAGGGTTTATGGCTACACCTTC.